The subject of this entry is one T cell receptor beta chain. Its antigen is still unknown. Sequenced by immunoSEQ multiplex PCR; TCRdb stores in-frame clones only, minus some. The profile shows under 600,000 clones, about 96% of them singletons. This sample is drawn from a study of shared clonotypes between healthy human individuals. Study results and limitations: Only blood samples were collected, and tissue repertoires likely differ.

Splitting of CD4+ cells produced CD45RA+ naive and CD45RA-negative memory subsets. The CDR3 spans 15 residues. Germline loops: CDR1 SGHVS, CDR2 FQNEAQ. V gave up 5 bases and J gave up 0 bases, with 13 bases separating them. The clonotype comes from a woman in her 30s in good health. The sequenced material came from naive CD4+ T cells sorted from blood. Subset denoted: CD45RA+ positively selected. The chain carries TRBV7-8 and TRBJ2-5; a weak D match, TRBD1 (6 bases). The CDR3 sequence is CASSDRRDNQETQYF. CDR3 nucleotides: TGTGCCAGCAGCGACCGACGGGACAACCAAGAGACCCAGTACTTC.